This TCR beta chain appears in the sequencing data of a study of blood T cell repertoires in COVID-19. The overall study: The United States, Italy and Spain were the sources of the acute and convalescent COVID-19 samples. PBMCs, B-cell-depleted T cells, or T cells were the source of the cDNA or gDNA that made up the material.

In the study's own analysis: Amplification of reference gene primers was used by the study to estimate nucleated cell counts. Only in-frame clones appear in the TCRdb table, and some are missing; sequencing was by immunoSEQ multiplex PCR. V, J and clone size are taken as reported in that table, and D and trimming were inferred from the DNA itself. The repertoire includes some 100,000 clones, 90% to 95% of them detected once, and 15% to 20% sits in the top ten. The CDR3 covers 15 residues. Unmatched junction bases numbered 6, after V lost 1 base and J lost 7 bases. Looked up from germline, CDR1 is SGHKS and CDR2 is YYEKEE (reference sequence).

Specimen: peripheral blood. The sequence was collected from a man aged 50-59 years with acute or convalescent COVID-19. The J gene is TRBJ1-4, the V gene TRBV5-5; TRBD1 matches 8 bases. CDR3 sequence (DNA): TGTGCCAGCAGCTTGAGTGGACAGGGTAGTGAAAAACTGTTTTTT. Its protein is CASSLSGQGSEKLFF.